The entry below gives a single T cell receptor (beta chain) sequence along with its context. Its target is not known. An amount of RNA that ranged from roughly 0.5 to 1 ug was reverse transcribed with random hexamers. Amplification of TCR beta CDR3 by immunoSEQ multiplex PCR spanned 54 Vbeta and 13 Jbeta. TCRdb recomputed calls from the immunoSEQ multiplex PCR reads with MiXCR, one row per CDR3 protein. The repertoire holds 100,000 to 150,000 distinct CDR3 sequences, with 80% as singletons. Germline V gene sequence: CDR1 SGHTA, CDR2 FQGTGA. The germline V and J ends were trimmed by 1 base and 2 bases, with 8 bases remaining between them. CDR3 size: 14 residues. These data come from a study of CD8 T cells in Susac syndrome. Study observations and caveats: The study conceded that relatively few individuals underwent its TCR sequencing and HLA analysis.

CD8+ and CD4+ T cells circulating in blood were sequenced for TCR beta. Each multiple sclerosis control was a treatment-naive patient with relapsing-remitting disease that was either stable or active. Source material: CD8+ T cells from PBMCs. The TCR was taken from a human donor with multiple sclerosis. This chain links TRBV7-3 with TRBJ1-2; the D gene is possibly TRBD1 (5 bases). This CDR3 is CASSLSPGNYGYTF. In nucleotides, the CDR3 is TGTGCCAGCAGCTTAAGCCCAGGGAACTATGGCTACACCTTC.